The clone carrying this T cell receptor beta chain turned up a few times. A read error may produce the germline difference seen at one junction end. The record originates from a study of regulatory T cells in long-lasting Graves disease. Construction of TCR beta libraries relied on iRepertoire HTBI primers and on Arm-PCR targeting CDR3 regions. TCRdb itself ran the multiplex PCR reads through MiXCR, one entry per CDR3 protein. The data hold 580,000 or so distinct CDR3 sequences, with 15% to 20% observed a single time. The CDR3 totals 17 residues. CDR1 is MNHEY, CDR2 SVGEGT, per germline. Time point of the sample: newly diagnosed GD, antithyroid drugs for less than 3 months. PBMCs provided the RNA from which the TCR library was made. The data were also submitted as part of a second study, on T cells in Graves' hyperthyroidism and ophthalmopathy.

The input for sequencing was peripheral blood mononuclear cells (PBMCs), taken at new diagnosis, from a patient treated with antithyroid drugs. The clonotype comes from a man aged 18 to 29 with Graves disease. The V gene is TRBV6-2 or TRBV6-3, the J gene TRBJ2-2; D is perhaps TRBD1 (6 bases). The CDR3 DNA is TGCGCCAGCAGCCCACTACCCGGGACACAGAACACCGGGGAGCTGTTTTTT. This encodes CASSPLPGTQNTGELFF.